A single T cell receptor (beta chain) is shown here with its context. The sample belongs to a study of shared clonotypes between healthy human individuals. Data came from immunoSEQ multiplex PCR; TCRdb stores just in-frame clones and leaves some out. Among 70,000 to 95,000 clones listed, under 65% were seen once. The germline V and J ends were trimmed by 5 bases and 0 bases, with 13 bases remaining between them. The CDR3 consists of 15 residues. Looked up from germline, CDR1 is SEHNR and CDR2 is FQNEAQ (reference sequence). The receptor's source is a man younger than 40 in good health. Sequenced material: memory CD8+ T cells sorted from blood. The subset is: CD45RO+ cells pooled with CCR7-negative TemRA cells. The chain carries TRBV7-9 and TRBJ1-1; tentative D call: TRBD1 (5 bases). The CDR3 sequence: CASSPIQVLNTEAFF. In DNA, the CDR3 is TGTGCCAGCAGCCCCATACAGGTACTGAACACTGAAGCTTTCTTT.